Listed here are 5 T cell receptor beta chains from one sample, sequenced in a study of T cell responses to AZD1222 COVID-19 vaccine. The method was immunoSEQ multiplex PCR; TCRdb's version includes in-frame clones alone and lacks a portion of them. The data hold 120,000 or so clones, with 90% observed a single time. Sequenced material: peripheral blood, taken on day 0 of AZD1222 vaccination. Source of these receptors: an adult in good health.

This clone was found once. V usage is TRBV20-1 and J usage is TRBJ2-1, with TRBD2 matching over 12 bases. This CDR3 comprises 17 residues. Per the germline V gene, CDR1 is DFQATT and CDR2 is SNEGSKA (reference sequence). Trimming cost V 3 bases and J 0 bases; bases outside gene matches: 6. In DNA, the CDR3 is TGCAGTGCTAGTTCGACTAGCGGGAGAGTCTCCTACAATGAGCAGTTCTTC. It yields the protein CSASSTSGRVSYNEQFF.

V is TRBV28 and J is TRBJ2-5; D perhaps matches TRBD2 (5 bases). This CDR3 spans 13 amino acids. V was pared by 8 bases and J by 4 bases, with 14 bases between. Germline CDR1 and CDR2: MDHEN and SYDVKM. CDR3: CASVSRGGETQYF. The CDR3 DNA sequence: TGTGCCAGCGTCAGTCGGGGTGGAGAGACCCAGTACTTC. Complete variable domain (other parts from reference TRBV28 and TRBJ2-5): DVKVTQSSRYLVKRTGEKVFLECVQDMDHENMFWYRQDPGLGLRLIYFSYDVKMKEKGDIPEGYSVSREKKERFSLILESASTNQTSMYLCASVSRGGETQYFGPGTRLLVL.

The chain links TRBV28 to TRBJ2-5; TRBD2 matches at 9 bases. After removal of 3 bases from V and 4 bases from J, the junction contained 9 bases not matched to a gene. In germline, CDR1 is MDHEN, CDR2 SYDVKM. The CDR3 loop spans 16 amino acids. CDR3 sequence (DNA): TGTGCCAGCAGTTTGGGGCAGCGGGGGGTTGGAGAGACCCAGTACTTC. It is translated as CASSLGQRGVGETQYF.

V usage is TRBV28 and J usage is TRBJ1-2; TRBD1 aligns across 10 bases. Germline CDR1 reads MDHEN; CDR2 reads SYDVKM. V shed 7 bases and J 7 bases; nucleotides not matched to a gene: 18. The CDR3 is 17 residues long. CDR3 nucleotide sequence: TGTGCCAGCAATTGGGACAGGGGCATCAGAGGGCCCGTTGGCTACACCTTC. Protein product: CASNWDRGIRGPVGYTF.

The rearrangement links TRBV28 to TRBJ2-7; 7 positions match TRBD1. Germline CDR1 reads MDHEN; CDR2 reads SYDVKM. The ends lost 6 bases at V and 2 bases at J; junction bases unmatched: 7. The CDR3 runs to 14 residues. The CDR3 sequence: CASRRQGIPYEQYF. CDR3 bases: TGTGCCAGCAGACGACAGGGAATCCCCTACGAGCAGTACTTC.